The 32 T cell receptor beta chains below come from one sample, sequenced in a study of early stage breast cancer tumors. TCRdb keeps only in-frame clones here, not all; method: immunoSEQ multiplex PCR. Among 60,000 to 75,000 clones listed, about 85% were seen once. Material: blood. These receptors all come from a person aged 35-49 years with breast cancer.

This clone was detected only once. The rearrangement links TRBV6-1 to TRBJ2-7; a weak D match, TRBD2 (5 bases). This CDR3 contains 13 residues. Germline CDR1 and CDR2: MNHNS and SASEGT. V was trimmed by 7 bases and J by 2 bases, leaving 12 bases between them. CDR3 nucleotide sequence: TGTGCCAGCATTCTAGCCGGGACCTACGAGCAGTACTTC. Protein product: CASILAGTYEQYF.

This chain links TRBV5-1 with TRBJ2-3; 7 bases align to TRBD1. The CDR3 runs to 15 residues. Trimming took 5 bases from V and 3 from J; bases not matched to a gene: 9. The germline CDR1 and CDR2 sequences are SGHRS and YFSETQ. The CDR3 nucleotides read TGCGCCAGCAGGTTGACAGGGAGTGGGACAGATACGCAGTATTTT. Translated: CASRLTGSGTDTQYF.

The chain joins TRBV27 to TRBJ2-2, with D perhaps TRBD1 (8 bases). This CDR3 has 15 amino acids. Per germline, CDR1 MNHEY and CDR2 SMNVEV (reference sequence). V lost 6 bases and J lost 7, with 18 bases in between. CDR3 sequence: CASSRGADRGGELFF. DNA for the CDR3: TGTGCCAGCAGCCGGGGGGCAGACAGGGGCGGGGAGCTGTTTTTT.

This sequence joins TRBV9 and TRBJ1-4; D remains ambiguous. V lost 4 bases to trimming and J lost 5 bases, with 12 bases between them. Germline CDR1 is SGDLS and CDR2 is YYNGEE. CDR3 length: 14 residues. In nucleotides, the CDR3 is TGTGCCAGCAGCACCGGTCTAGCCAATGAAAAACTGTTTTTT. This encodes CASSTGLANEKLFF.

This clone was seen once. The V and J genes are TRBV11-2 and TRBJ2-2; tentative D call: TRBD2 (6 bases). V lost 6 bases, J lost 2 bases, and 16 bases lay in between. From germline, CDR1 is SGHAT and CDR2 FQNNGV. The CDR3 has 16 residues. The CDR3 reads CASRSTGTGNTGELFF. For the CDR3, the DNA is TGTGCCAGCAGAAGCACCGGGACTGGAAACACCGGGGAGCTGTTTTTT.

V is TRBV11-2 and J is TRBJ2-7, with 11 bases that match TRBD2. The length of the CDR3 is 16 residues. The V gene's germline CDR1 is SGHAT and CDR2 FQNNGV. The V gene end was trimmed by 6 bases and the J gene end by 2 bases; junction bases not matched to a gene: 9. The CDR3 DNA reads as TGTGCCAGCAGTCCTACCCTGGGACTAGCGGCCTACGAGCAGTACTTC. Translation: CASSPTLGLAAYEQYF.

The chain joins TRBV28 to TRBJ2-6, with D unresolved. The CDR3 contains 14 residues. Germline loops: CDR1 MDHEN, CDR2 SYDVKM. The V and J ends lost 3 bases and 4 bases respectively, with 7 bases between them. This chain's CDR3 is CASSFRAGANVLTF. The DNA for the CDR3 is TGTGCCAGCAGTTTTCGGGCAGGGGCCAACGTCCTGACTTTC.

This clone has a handful of counts. V gene TRBV5-1 combines with J gene TRBJ2-7; a weak D match, TRBD1 (6 bases). The CDR3 runs 15 residues. The V and J ends lost 7 bases and 3 bases respectively, with 20 bases between them. The germline V gene encodes CDR1 SGHRS and CDR2 YFSETQ. CDR3 bases: TGCGCCAGCGGTGTAGGGGACCACAGGGACTACGAGCAGTACTTC. This sequence encodes CASGVGDHRDYEQYF.

This chain joins TRBV19 and TRBJ2-2; tentatively, D is TRBD2 (6 bases). The V end lost 3 bases, the J end lost 1 base, and 12 bases lay between the germline ends. The germline gives CDR1 LNHDA, CDR2 SQIVND (reference sequence). The CDR3 covers 16 residues. CDR3 DNA: TGTGCCAGTAGTATTGTCCGGGGAGGGAACACCGGGGAGCTGTTTTTT. It is translated as CASSIVRGGNTGELFF.

The chain uses TRBV5-1 and TRBJ2-1; 7 nucleotides align to TRBD1. This CDR3 has 15 residues. Germline values: CDR1 SGHRS, CDR2 YFSETQ. With 4 bases clipped from V and 3 bases from J, the junction kept 7 bases outside the gene matches. Written as DNA, the CDR3 is TGCGCCAGCAGCGCGACCGGGACAGACTACAATGAGCAGTTCTTC. Translated: CASSATGTDYNEQFF.

This rearrangement joins TRBV19 to TRBJ1-1; D not certain. The CDR3 extends over 15 amino acids. Germline values: CDR1 LNHDA, CDR2 SQIVND (reference sequence). The V and J ends lost 2 bases and 1 base respectively, with 11 bases between them. As DNA, the CDR3 is TGTGCCAGTAGTATAAGTGACCCGAAGAACACTGAAGCTTTCTTT. Its protein product is CASSISDPKNTEAFF.

For the CDR3, the DNA is TGTGCCAGCAGCGCCCCCCCTTGGACAGGGGAGCGTGAGACCCAGTACTTC. It is translated as CASSAPPWTGERETQYF. The rearrangement joins TRBV9 to TRBJ2-5; TRBD1 matches at 9 bases. Unmatched junction bases numbered 14, after V lost 3 bases and J lost 5 bases. Per the germline V gene, CDR1 is SGDLS and CDR2 is YYNGEE. This CDR3 is built from 17 residues.

This clone showed up just a few times. The chain's CDR3 is CASSNGSSYEQYF. CDR3 bases: TGCGCCAGCAGCAACGGGTCTTCCTACGAGCAGTACTTC. The chain combines TRBV5-1 with TRBJ2-7; D uncertain. V was pared by 4 bases and J by 1 base, with 9 bases between. The CDR3 is 13 residues long. The germline V gene has CDR1 SGHRS and CDR2 YFSETQ.

The J gene is TRBJ2-5, the V gene TRBV5-4; D unresolved. CDR1 SGHNT and CDR2 YYREEE come from the germline V gene (reference sequence). V dropped 0 bases and J dropped 1 base, with 10 bases sitting between them. The CDR3 is 15 amino acids. In DNA form, the CDR3 reads TGTGCCAGCAGCTTGGGTATAGGTTTCCAAGAGACCCAGTACTTC. Translation: CASSLGIGFQETQYF.

The chain couples TRBV6-1 to TRBJ2-5, with 10 positions matching TRBD1. Germline V gene data show CDR1 as MNHNS and CDR2 as SASEGT. This CDR3 has 13 amino acids. Trimming took 7 bases from V and 5 from J; bases not matched to a gene: 4. The CDR3 is CASKQGQGETQYF. CDR3 DNA sequence: TGTGCCAGCAAGCAGGGACAGGGGGAGACCCAGTACTTC.

The chain combines TRBV28 with TRBJ2-7, with 9 bases that match TRBD1. Trimming took 2 bases from V and 9 from J; bases not matched to a gene: 5. Germline CDR1 is MDHEN and CDR2 is SYDVKM. The CDR3 contains 13 residues. The CDR3 reads CASSLEGQGRQYF. The CDR3 DNA reads as TGTGCCAGCAGTTTAGAGGGACAGGGAAGGCAGTACTTC.

The CDR3 loop reads CASSFENYGYTF. The CDR3 nucleotides are TGTGCCAGCAGCTTTGAAAACTATGGCTACACCTTC. This sequence joins TRBV11-2 and TRBJ1-2, with D unresolved. The CDR3 has 12 amino acids. The V gene lost 3 bases and the J gene lost 2 bases, with 4 bases spanning the gap. CDR1 is SGHAT, CDR2 FQNNGV, per germline.

This clone has more than one count but fewer than ten. This rearrangement joins TRBV7-9 to TRBJ2-2, with D tentatively TRBD2 (5 bases). The CDR3 consists of 14 residues. Trimming removed 5 bases at V and 2 bases at J, with 9 bases between. Germline CDR1 SEHNR, CDR2 FQNEAQ (reference sequence). CDR3 protein: CASSGSLNTGELFF. The CDR3 DNA reads TGTGCCAGCAGCGGGAGCCTAAACACCGGGGAGCTGTTTTTT.

This rearrangement joins TRBV27 to TRBJ2-7, with D possibly matching TRBD1 (5 bases). V was pared by 2 bases and J by 8 bases, with 16 bases between. Germline CDR1 reads MNHEY; CDR2 reads SMNVEV (reference sequence). The CDR3 has 14 residues. Written as DNA, the CDR3 is TGTGCCAGCAGTTTAAGGGGATGGGGCGTGCAGCAGTACTTC. Translating gives CASSLRGWGVQQYF.

The chain uses TRBV21-1 and TRBJ1-1; no DNA check was done on the table's D call, TRBD1. TRBV21-1 is classified as a pseudogene. CDR3 length: 14 residues. CDR3 in amino acids: CASSPQTPNTEAFF. CDR3 sequence (DNA): TGTGCCAGCAGCCCCCAGACACCGAACACTGAAGCTTTCTTT.

The gene calls are TRBV19 and TRBJ2-5; D unresolved. CDR1 is LNHDA and CDR2 is SQIVND in the germline V gene (reference sequence). The CDR3 covers 12 residues. V was cut by 3 bases and J by 2 bases, with 4 bases left in between. The CDR3 DNA follows: TGTGCCAGTAGTATCTCGCAAGAGACCCAGTACTTC. Translated, it gives CASSISQETQYF.

The genes are TRBV6-1 and TRBJ2-5, with TRBD2 as a possible D gene (5 bases). V lost 7 bases to trimming and J lost 4 bases, with 13 bases between them. The CDR3 length is 13 residues. The V gene's germline CDR1 is MNHNS and CDR2 SASEGT. CDR3 DNA sequence: TGTGCCAGCATATATTACAGCGGAGAGACCCAGTACTTC. Protein sequence: CASIYYSGETQYF.

This chain uses TRBV19 with TRBJ2-5; unclear D gene. The CDR3 has 11 amino acids. Germline assignment: CDR1 LNHDA and CDR2 SQIVND (reference sequence). V lost 3 bases and J 5 bases, leaving 4 bases between the germline ends. CDR3 nucleotide sequence: TGTGCCAGTAGTATGGGGGAGACCCAGTACTTC. Amino acids: CASSMGETQYF.

The V call is TRBV15, the J call TRBJ1-4, with 7 bases that match TRBD1. Germline V gene lookup returns CDR1 LNHNV and CDR2 YYDKDF (reference sequence). V trimming: 3 bases; J trimming: 1 base; junction bases outside the gene matches: 11. The CDR3 loop spans 18 amino acids. DNA of the CDR3: TGTGCCACCAGCAGTGATACAGGGGTGTGGATAACTAATGAAAAACTGTTTTTT. This codes for CATSSDTGVWITNEKLFF.

The chain carries TRBV7-3 and TRBJ2-6; 9 nucleotides align to TRBD1. The CDR3 extends over 18 amino acids. The germline V gene encodes CDR1 SGHTA and CDR2 FQGTGA. After removal of 5 bases from V and 3 bases from J, the junction contained 11 bases not matched to a gene. The CDR3 loop is CASSPSGQGIGGANVLTF. CDR3 nucleotides: TGTGCCAGCAGCCCGTCGGGACAGGGAATTGGTGGGGCCAACGTCCTGACTTTC.

The genes are TRBV2 and TRBJ2-1, with 11 bases that match TRBD2. Per germline, CDR1 SNHLY and CDR2 FYNNEI. CDR3 length equals 16 residues. V dropped 6 bases and J dropped 3; count of bases not matched to a gene: 7. The CDR3 protein is CASSLLGLADYNEQFF. The CDR3, as DNA: TGTGCCAGCAGCTTACTGGGACTAGCGGACTACAATGAGCAGTTCTTC.

The chain couples TRBV6-5 to TRBJ2-7; no reliable D call. The CDR3 spans 12 residues. V was pared by 6 bases and J by 7 bases, with 13 bases between. Germline CDR1 is MNHEY and CDR2 is SVGAGI. The CDR3 bases are TGTGCCAGCAGCCCCCCCAGCCGGGAGCAGTACTTC. Translated: CASSPPSREQYF.

This rearrangement joins TRBV27 to TRBJ1-4; D not certain. Germline lookup yields CDR1 MNHEY and CDR2 SMNVEV (reference sequence). The ends were cut back, 3 bases at V and 8 bases at J, with 13 bases in the middle. This CDR3 contains 14 residues. CDR3 protein: CASSFNPSYEKLFF. The CDR3 nucleotides are TGTGCCAGCAGTTTCAATCCGAGCTACGAAAAACTGTTTTTT.

V usage is TRBV5-8 and J usage is TRBJ1-5; D ambiguous. V was pared by 4 bases and J by 3 bases, with 2 bases between. Germline assignment: CDR1 SGHTS and CDR2 YDEGEE. The CDR3 contains 11 residues. The CDR3 nucleotides read TGTGCCAGCAGCCCCAATCAGCCCCAGCATTTT. Its protein is CASSPNQPQHF.

The gene calls are TRBV19 and TRBJ2-7, with 8 bases lining up with TRBD1. Germline V lookup: CDR1 LNHDA, CDR2 SQIVND (reference sequence). V shed 4 bases, J shed 2 bases, and the junction held 1 base outside the gene matches. The CDR3 has 13 residues. The CDR3 here is CASSRDRTYEQYF. The DNA of the CDR3 is TGTGCCAGTAGTAGGGACAGGACCTACGAGCAGTACTTC.

V gene TRBV5-1 combines with J gene TRBJ2-5, with D possibly matching TRBD1 (6 bases). V lost 3 bases, J lost 1 base, and 13 bases lay in between. Germline loops: CDR1 SGHRS, CDR2 YFSETQ. This CDR3 has 15 amino acids. The CDR3 bases are TGCGCCAGCAGCTCTACAGGGAATCCCCAAGAGACCCAGTACTTC. Its translation: CASSSTGNPQETQYF.

CDR3: CASSPTGQRGYTF. The DNA for the CDR3 is TGTGCCAGCTCACCTACGGGACAGCGAGGCTACACCTTC. V and J are TRBV18 and TRBJ1-2, with 7 bases identical to TRBD1. Looked up from germline, CDR1 is KGHSH and CDR2 is LQKENI. The CDR3 extends over 13 amino acids. The J segment lost 8 bases and the V segment lost 3 bases, leaving 6 bases of the junction unmatched.